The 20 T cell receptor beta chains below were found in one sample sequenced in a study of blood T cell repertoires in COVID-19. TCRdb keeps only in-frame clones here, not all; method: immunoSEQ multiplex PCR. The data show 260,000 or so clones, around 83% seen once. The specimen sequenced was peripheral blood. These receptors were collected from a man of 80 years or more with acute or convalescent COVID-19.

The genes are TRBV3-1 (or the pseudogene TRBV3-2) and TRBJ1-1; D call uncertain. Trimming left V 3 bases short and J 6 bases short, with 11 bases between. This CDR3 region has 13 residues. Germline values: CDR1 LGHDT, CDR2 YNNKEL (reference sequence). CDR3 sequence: CASSQVEKAEAFF. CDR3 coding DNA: TGTGCCAGCAGCCAGGTGGAGAAGGCTGAAGCTTTCTTT.

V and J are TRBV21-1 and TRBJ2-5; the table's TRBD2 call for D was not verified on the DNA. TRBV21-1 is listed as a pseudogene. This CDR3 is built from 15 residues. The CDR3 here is CASTQSAGGRETQYF. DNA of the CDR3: TGTGCCAGCACTCAATCGGCGGGGGGCCGGGAGACCCAGTACTTC.

CDR3 DNA sequence: TGTGCCAGCAGCCGAGCGACTAGCGGGTCAGCGGAGCAGTACTTC. Amino acids: CASSRATSGSAEQYF. The rearrangement joins TRBV14 to TRBJ2-7; 10 bases map to TRBD2. Unmatched junction bases numbered 10, after V lost 4 bases and J lost 7 bases. This CDR3 has 15 amino acids. CDR1 SGHDN and CDR2 FVKESK come from the germline V gene.

The CDR3 nucleotides are TGCGCCAGCAGCTTGGATGGCAACTCTGGGGCCAACGTCCTGACTTTC. It translates to CASSLDGNSGANVLTF. The rearrangement uses TRBV5-1 and TRBJ2-6; no definite D call. The CDR3 runs 16 residues. The V gene lost 0 bases and the J gene lost 0 bases, with 7 bases spanning the gap. Per the germline V gene, CDR1 is SGHRS and CDR2 is YFSETQ.

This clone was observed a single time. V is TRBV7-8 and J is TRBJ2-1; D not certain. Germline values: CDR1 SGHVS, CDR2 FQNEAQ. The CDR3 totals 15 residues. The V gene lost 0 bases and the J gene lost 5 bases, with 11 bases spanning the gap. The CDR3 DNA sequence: TGTGCCAGCAGCTTAGCGCAACAGACCGACAATGAGCAGTTCTTC. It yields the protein CASSLAQQTDNEQFF. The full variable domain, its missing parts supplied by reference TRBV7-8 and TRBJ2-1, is GAGVSQSPRYKVAKRGQDVALRCDPISGHVSLFWYQQALGQGPEFLTYFQNEAQLDKSGLPSDRFFAERPEGSVSTLKIQRTQQEDSAVYLCASSLAQQTDNEQFFGPGTRLTVL.

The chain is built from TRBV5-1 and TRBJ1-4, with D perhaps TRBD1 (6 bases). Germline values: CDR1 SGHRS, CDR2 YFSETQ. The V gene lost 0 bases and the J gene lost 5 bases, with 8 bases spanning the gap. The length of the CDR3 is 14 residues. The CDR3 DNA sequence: TGCGCCAGCAGCTTGGGAGGGGGAAATGAAAAACTGTTTTTT. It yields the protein CASSLGGGNEKLFF.

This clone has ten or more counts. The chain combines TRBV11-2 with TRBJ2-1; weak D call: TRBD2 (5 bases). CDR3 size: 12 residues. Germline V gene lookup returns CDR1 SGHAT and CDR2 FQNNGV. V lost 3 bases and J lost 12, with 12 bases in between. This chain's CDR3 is CASSFEGKGQFF. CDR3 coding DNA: TGTGCCAGCAGCTTTGAGGGAAAGGGGCAGTTCTTC.

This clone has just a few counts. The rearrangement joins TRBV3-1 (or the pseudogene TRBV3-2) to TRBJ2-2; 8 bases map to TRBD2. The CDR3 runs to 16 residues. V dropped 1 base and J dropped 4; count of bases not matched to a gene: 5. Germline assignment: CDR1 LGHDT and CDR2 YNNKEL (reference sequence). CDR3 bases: TGTGCCAGCAGCCAAGTTGTGCTAGCGGGCACCGGGGAGCTGTTTTTT. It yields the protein CASSQVVLAGTGELFF.

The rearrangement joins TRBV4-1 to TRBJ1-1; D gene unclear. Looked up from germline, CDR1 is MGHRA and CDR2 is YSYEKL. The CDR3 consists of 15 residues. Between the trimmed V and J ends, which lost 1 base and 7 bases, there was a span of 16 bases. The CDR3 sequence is CASSQGWPRTVEAFF. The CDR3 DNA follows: TGCGCCAGCAGCCAAGGGTGGCCCCGAACAGTTGAAGCTTTCTTT.

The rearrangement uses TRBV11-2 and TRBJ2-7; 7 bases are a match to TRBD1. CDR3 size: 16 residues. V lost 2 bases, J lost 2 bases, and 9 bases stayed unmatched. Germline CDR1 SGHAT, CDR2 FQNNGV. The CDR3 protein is CASSLRTGVGTYEQYF. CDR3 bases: TGTGCCAGCAGCTTAAGAACAGGGGTGGGGACCTACGAGCAGTACTTC.

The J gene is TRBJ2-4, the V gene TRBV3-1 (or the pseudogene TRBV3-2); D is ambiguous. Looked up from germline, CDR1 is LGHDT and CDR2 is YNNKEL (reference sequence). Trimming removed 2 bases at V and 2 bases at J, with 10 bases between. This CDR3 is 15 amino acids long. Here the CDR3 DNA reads TGTGCCAGCAGCCAATTAACAGTTTCCAAAAACATTCAGTACTTC. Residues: CASSQLTVSKNIQYF.

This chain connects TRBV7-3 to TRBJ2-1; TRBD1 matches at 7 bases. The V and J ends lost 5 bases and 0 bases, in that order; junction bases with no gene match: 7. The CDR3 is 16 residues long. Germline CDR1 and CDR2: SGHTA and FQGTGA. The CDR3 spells CASSRTGQASYNEQFF. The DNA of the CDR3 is TGTGCCAGCAGCCGAACAGGACAGGCCTCCTACAATGAGCAGTTCTTC.

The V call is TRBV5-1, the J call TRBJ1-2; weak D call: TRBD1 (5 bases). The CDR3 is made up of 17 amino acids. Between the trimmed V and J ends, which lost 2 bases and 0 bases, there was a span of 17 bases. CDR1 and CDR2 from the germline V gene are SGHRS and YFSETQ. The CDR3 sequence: CASSLPLEGAANYGYTF. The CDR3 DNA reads TGCGCCAGCAGCTTACCCCTGGAAGGGGCCGCTAACTATGGCTACACCTTC. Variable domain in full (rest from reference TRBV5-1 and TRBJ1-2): KAGVTQTPRYLIKTRGQQVTLSCSPISGHRSVSWYQQTPGQGLQFLFEYFSETQRNKGNFPGRFSGRQFSNSRSEMNVSTLELGDSALYLCASSLPLEGAANYGYTFGSGTRLTVV.

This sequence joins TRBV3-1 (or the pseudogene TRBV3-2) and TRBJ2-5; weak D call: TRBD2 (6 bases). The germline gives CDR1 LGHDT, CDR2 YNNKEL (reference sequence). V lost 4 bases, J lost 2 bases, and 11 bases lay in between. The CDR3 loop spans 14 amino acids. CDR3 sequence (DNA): TGTGCCAGCAGCCCCGGGGGAAAGCAAGAGACCCAGTACTTC. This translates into CASSPGGKQETQYF.

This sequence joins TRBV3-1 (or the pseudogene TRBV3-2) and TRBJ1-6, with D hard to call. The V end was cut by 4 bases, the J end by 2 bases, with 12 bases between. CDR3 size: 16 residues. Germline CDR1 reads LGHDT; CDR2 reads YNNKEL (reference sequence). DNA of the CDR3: TGTGCCAGCAGCCTGCGGGGAGGGCCCTATAATTCACCCCTCCACTTT. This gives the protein CASSLRGGPYNSPLHF.

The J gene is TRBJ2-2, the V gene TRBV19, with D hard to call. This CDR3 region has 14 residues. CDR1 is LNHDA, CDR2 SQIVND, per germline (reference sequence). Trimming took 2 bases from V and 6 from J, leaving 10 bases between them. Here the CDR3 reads CASSIYLFPGELFF. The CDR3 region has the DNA TGTGCCAGTAGTATATACCTATTCCCCGGGGAGCTGTTTTTT.

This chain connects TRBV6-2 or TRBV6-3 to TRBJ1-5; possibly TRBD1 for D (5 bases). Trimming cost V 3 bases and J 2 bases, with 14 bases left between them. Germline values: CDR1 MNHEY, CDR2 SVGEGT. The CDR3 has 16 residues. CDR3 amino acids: CASSYRRTNRNQPQHF. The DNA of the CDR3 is TGTGCCAGCAGTTATCGTCGGACAAACCGCAATCAGCCCCAGCATTTT.

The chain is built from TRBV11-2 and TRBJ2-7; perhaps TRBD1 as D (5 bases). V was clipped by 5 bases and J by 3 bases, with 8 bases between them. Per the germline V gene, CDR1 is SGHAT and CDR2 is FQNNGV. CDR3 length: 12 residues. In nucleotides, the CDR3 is TGTGCCAGCAGCGACAGCTACTACGAGCAGTACTTC. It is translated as CASSDSYYEQYF.

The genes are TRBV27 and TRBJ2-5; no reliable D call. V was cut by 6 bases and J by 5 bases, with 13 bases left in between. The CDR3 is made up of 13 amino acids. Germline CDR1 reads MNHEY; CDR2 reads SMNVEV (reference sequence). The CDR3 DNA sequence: TGTGCCAGCAGGCCCTTGGCAGTTGAGACCCAGTACTTC. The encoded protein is CASRPLAVETQYF.

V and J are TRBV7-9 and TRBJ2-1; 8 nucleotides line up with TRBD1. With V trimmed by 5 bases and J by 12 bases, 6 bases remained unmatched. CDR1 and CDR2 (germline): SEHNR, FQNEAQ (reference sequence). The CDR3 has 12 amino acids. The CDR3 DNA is TGTGCCAGCAGCCAACTACAGGGGGGGCAGTTCTTC. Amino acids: CASSQLQGGQFF.